This TCR beta chain derives from a study of shared clonotypes between healthy human individuals. Whole-study context: Each donor's CD4 naive and CD4 memory cells filled three plates apiece, CD8 naive two, and CD8 memory one.

An assay was performed, and its level was deep. TCRdb's table, derived via immunoSEQ multiplex PCR, lists solely in-frame clones and lacks some. The profile shows about 1 million clones, more than 60% of them singletons. Adults of Caucasian background living in Nashville, Tennessee made up all donors. The TCR comes from a man in his late teens or twenties in good health. Material: memory CD4+ T cells sorted from blood. Subset given: CD45RA-negative fraction.

This CDR3 reads CASSLAGANVLTF. CDR3 in DNA: TGTGCCAGCAGTTTAGCTGGGGCCAACGTCCTGACTTTC. The chain uses TRBV27 and TRBJ2-6; D not resolved. Germline V CDR1 and CDR2: MNHEY, SMNVEV (reference sequence). V was clipped by 2 bases and J by 2 bases, with 1 base between them. The CDR3 has 13 amino acids.